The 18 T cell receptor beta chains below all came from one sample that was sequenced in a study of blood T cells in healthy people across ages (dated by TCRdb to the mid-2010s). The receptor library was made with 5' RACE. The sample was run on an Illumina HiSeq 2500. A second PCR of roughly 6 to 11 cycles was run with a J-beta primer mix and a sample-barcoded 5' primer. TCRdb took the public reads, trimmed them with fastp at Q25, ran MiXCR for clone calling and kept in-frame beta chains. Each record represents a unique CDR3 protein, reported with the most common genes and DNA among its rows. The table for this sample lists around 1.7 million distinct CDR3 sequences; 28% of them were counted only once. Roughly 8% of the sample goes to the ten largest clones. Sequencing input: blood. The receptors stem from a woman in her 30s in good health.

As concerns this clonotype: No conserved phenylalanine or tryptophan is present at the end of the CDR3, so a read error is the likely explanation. The chain's CDR3 is CASSRQSTEAFL. The DNA for the CDR3 is TGTGCCAGCAGTCGACAGTCCACTGAAGCTTTCCTT. The chain uses TRBV12-3 or TRBV12-4 and TRBJ1-1, with a possible D match to TRBD1 (5 bases). The length of the CDR3 is 12 residues. V lost 5 bases to trimming and J lost 4 bases, with 8 bases between them.

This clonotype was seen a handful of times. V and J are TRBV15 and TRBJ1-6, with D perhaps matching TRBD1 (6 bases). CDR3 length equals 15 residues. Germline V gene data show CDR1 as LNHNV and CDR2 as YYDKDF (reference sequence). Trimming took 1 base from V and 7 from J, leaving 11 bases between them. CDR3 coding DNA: TGTGCCACCAGCAGAGCCCGGACAGAGAATTCACCCCTCCACTTT. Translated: CATSRARTENSPLHF. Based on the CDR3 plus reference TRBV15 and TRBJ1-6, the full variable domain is DAMVIQNPRYQVTQFGKPVTLSCSQTLNHNVMYWYQQKSSQAPKLLFHYYDKDFNNEADTPDNFQSRRPNTSFCFLDIRSPGLGDTAMYLCATSRARTENSPLHFGNGTRLTVT.

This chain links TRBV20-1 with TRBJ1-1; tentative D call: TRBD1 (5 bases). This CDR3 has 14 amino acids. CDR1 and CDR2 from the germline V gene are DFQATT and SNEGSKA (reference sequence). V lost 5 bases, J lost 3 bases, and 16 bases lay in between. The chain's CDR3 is CSARAPGGYTEAFF. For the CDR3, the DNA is TGCAGTGCTCGGGCCCCGGGGGGTTACACTGAAGCTTTCTTT.

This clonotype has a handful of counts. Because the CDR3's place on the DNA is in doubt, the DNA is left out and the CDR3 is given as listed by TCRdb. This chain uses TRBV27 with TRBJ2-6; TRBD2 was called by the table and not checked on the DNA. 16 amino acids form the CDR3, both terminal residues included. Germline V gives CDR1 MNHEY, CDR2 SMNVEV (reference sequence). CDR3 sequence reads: CASSSSLVDGANVLTF.

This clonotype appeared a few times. In DNA form, the CDR3 reads TGCGCCAGCAGCTTTTTGGGTGGCGATATGAACACTGAAGCTTTCTTT. Protein: CASSFLGGDMNTEAFF. This rearrangement joins TRBV5-1 to TRBJ1-1; D remains ambiguous. CDR1 SGHRS and CDR2 YFSETQ come from the germline V gene. Trimming pared 2 bases from V and 0 bases from J, leaving 14 bases between. The CDR3 sequence is 16 residues long.

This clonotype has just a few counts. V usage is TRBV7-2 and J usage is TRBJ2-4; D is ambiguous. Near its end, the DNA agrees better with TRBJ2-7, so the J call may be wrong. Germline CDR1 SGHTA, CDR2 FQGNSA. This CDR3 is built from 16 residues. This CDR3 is CASSLVARPEVYEQYF. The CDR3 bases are TGTGCCAGCAGCTTAGTTGCCAGACCTGAGGTCTACGAGCAGTACTTC.

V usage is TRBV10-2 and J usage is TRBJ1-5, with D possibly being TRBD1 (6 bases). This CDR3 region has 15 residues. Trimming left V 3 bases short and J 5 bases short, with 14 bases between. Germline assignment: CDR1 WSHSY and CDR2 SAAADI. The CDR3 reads CASSDPDSIYQPQHF. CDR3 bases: TGCGCCAGCAGTGACCCGGACAGCATCTATCAGCCCCAGCATTTT.

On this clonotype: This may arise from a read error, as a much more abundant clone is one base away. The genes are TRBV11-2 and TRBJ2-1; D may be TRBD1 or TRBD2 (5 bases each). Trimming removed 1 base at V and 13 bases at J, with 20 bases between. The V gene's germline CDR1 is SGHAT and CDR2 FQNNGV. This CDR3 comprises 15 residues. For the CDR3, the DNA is TGTGCCAGCAGCTTAGGGGCAGGGATGGGGGAGACCCAGTTCTTC. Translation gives CASSLGAGMGETQFF. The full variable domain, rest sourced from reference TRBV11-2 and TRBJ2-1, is EAGVAQSPRYKIIEKRQSVAFWCNPISGHATLYWYQQILGQGPKLLIQFQNNGVVDDSQLPKDRFSAERLKGVDSTLKIQPAKLEDSAVYLCASSLGAGMGETQFFGPGTRLTVL.

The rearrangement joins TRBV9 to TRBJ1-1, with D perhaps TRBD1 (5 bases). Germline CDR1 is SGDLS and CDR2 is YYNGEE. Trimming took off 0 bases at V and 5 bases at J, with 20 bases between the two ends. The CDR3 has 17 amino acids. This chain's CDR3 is CASSVVGVWPEGTEAFF. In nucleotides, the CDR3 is TGTGCCAGCAGCGTAGTGGGGGTTTGGCCTGAGGGTACTGAAGCTTTCTTT.

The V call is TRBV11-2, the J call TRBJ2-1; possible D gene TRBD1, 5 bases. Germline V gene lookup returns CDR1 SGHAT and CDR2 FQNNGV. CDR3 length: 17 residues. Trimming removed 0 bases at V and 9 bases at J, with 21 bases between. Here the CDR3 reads CASSLDFTLVLGAEQFF. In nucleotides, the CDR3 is TGTGCCAGCAGCTTAGATTTTACGTTGGTGCTAGGGGCTGAGCAGTTCTTC.

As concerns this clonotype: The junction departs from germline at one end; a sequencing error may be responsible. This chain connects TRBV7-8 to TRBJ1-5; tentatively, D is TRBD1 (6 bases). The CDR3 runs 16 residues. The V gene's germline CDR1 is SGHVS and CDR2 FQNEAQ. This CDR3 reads CAGSDGPSAGDQPQHF. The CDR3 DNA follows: TGTGCCGGCAGCGACGGGCCTTCAGCAGGGGATCAGCCCCAGCATTTT.

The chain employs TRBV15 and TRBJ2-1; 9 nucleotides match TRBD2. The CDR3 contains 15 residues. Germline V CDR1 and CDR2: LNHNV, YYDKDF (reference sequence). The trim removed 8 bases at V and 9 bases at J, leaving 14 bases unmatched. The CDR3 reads CATGVGGRANAEQFF. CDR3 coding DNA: TGTGCCACCGGTGTGGGCGGGAGGGCCAACGCTGAGCAGTTCTTC.

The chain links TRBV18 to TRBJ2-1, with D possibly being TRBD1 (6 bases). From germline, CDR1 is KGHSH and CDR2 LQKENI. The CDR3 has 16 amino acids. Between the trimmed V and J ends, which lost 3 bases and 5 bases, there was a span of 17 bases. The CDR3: CASSPYEGGLDNEQFF. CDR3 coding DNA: TGTGCCAGCTCACCCTATGAAGGGGGATTGGACAATGAGCAGTTCTTC.

Here the CDR3 DNA reads TGTGCCAGTACAGCCCAGGGGATTGGCAATCAGCCCCAGCATTTT. Protein: CASTAQGIGNQPQHF. V gene TRBV19 combines with J gene TRBJ1-5, with D tentatively TRBD1 (6 bases). V lost 7 bases to trimming and J lost 2 bases, with 15 bases between them. Looked up from germline, CDR1 is LNHDA and CDR2 is SQIVND (reference sequence). This CDR3 contains 15 residues.

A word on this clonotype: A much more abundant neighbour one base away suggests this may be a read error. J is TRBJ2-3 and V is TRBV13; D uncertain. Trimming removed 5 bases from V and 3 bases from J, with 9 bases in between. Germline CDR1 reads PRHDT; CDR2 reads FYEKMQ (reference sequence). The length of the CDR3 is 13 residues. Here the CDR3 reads CASSIKGTDTQYF. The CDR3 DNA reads TGTGCCAGCAGCATCAAGGGTACAGATACGCAGTATTTT.

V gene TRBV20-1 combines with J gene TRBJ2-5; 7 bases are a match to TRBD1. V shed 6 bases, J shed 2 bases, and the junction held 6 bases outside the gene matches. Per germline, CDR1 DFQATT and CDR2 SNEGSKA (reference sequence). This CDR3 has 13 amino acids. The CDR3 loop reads CSAQDRDQETQYF. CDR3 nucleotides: TGCAGTGCCCAAGACAGGGATCAAGAGACCCAGTACTTC.

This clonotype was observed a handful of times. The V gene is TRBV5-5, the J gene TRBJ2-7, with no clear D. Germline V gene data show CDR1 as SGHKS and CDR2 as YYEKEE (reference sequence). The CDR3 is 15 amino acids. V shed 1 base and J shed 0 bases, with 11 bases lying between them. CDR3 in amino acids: CASSLTASISYEQYF. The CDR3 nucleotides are TGTGCCAGCAGCTTGACAGCGTCGATCTCCTACGAGCAGTACTTC.

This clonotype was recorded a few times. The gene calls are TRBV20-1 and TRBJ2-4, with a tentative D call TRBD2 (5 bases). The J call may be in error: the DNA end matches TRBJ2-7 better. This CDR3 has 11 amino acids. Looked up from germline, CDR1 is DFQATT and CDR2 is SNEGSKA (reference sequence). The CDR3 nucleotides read TGCAGTGCCGGACTCGGTGGCGAGCAGTACTTC. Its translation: CSAGLGGEQYF.